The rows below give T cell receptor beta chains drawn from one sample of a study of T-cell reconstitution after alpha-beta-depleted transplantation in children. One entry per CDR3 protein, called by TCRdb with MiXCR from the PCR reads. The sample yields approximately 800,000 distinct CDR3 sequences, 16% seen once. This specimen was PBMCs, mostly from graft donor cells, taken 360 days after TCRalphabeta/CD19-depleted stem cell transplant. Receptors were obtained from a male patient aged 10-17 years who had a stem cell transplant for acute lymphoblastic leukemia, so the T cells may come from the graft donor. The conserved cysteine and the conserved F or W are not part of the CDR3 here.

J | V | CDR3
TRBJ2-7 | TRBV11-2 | ASSSVQFEYEQY
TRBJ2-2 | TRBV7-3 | ASSLNLGQGGTGELF
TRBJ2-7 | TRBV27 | ASSWNRANYEQY
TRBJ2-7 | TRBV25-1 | ASSGRQGRYEQY
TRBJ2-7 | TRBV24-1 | ATSDAGTSGRLTYEQY
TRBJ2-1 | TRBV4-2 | ASSRGGLAGGNEQF
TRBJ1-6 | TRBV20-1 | SARDLWGQGFSPLH
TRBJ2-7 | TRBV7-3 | ASSLIPQTEQY
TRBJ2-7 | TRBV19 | ASSPQTRLDRTAYEQY
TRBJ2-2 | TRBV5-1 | ASSLGRTSYTGELF
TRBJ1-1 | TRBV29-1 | SVSIGALNTEAF
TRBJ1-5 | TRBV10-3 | AISEMGENQPQH
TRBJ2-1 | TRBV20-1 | SAPKGGSYNEQF
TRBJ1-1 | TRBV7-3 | ASRTGGTNTEAF
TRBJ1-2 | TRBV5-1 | ASSFLGVLYGYT